This T cell receptor (beta chain) was obtained from a study of post-analysis software for immune sequencing data. Regarding the study as a whole: Roughly five TRBV segments, including TRBV5-6, TRBV5-1 and TRBV20-1, were more frequent in patients than controls.

The CDR3 consists of 15 residues. With 7 bases clipped from V and 3 bases from J, the junction kept 6 bases outside the gene matches. The TCR beta cDNA libraries contained unique molecular identifiers. TCRdb re-called the PCR reads with MiXCR, one entry per CDR3 protein. The sample includes 600,000 to 750,000 distinct CDR3 sequences, about 60% seen only once; the top ten take 11%. Turning to this clonotype: Its specificity is not known.

The sequencing sample was made of blood. The chain recombines TRBV12-3 or TRBV12-4 with TRBJ2-7; 13 bases agree with TRBD2. This clonotype originated in a girl aged 2 to 10 with multiple sclerosis. DNA of the CDR3: TGTGCCAGCACGTTGGGGACTAGCGGGATCTACGAGCAGTACTTC. Translated, it gives CASTLGTSGIYEQYF.